This T cell receptor beta chain is from a study of CD8 T cells in ankylosing spondylitis. The authors made TCR beta libraries by quantitative 5'-RACE with molecular barcodes. Each CDR3 protein gets one entry after TCRdb re-called the 5' RACE reads with MiXCR. The sample lists around 90,000 distinct CDR3 sequences, 27% seen once, with roughly three fifths in the top ten. Remarks on this clonotype: Its antigen remains unidentified.

V was clipped by 5 bases and J by 5 bases, with 12 bases between them. CDR3 length equals 12 residues. Germline V gene sequence: CDR1 SQVTM, CDR2 ANQGSEA. Findings and caveats of the study: Clones tied to disease were said to be significantly enriched in matched ankylosing spondylitis synovial fluid. Reactive arthritis synovial fluid and blood previously showed some of these motif variants.

The receptor's source is a male donor with ankylosing spondylitis or in good health (not recorded which). The sequencing sample was made of blood, either unsorted or a sorted T cell fraction (not recorded which). The V gene is TRBV29-1, the J gene TRBJ2-5; D is unclear. CDR3 nucleotide sequence: TGCAGCGTTAGCCGTTCGGAGGAGACCCAGTACTTC. Translating gives CSVSRSEETQYF.